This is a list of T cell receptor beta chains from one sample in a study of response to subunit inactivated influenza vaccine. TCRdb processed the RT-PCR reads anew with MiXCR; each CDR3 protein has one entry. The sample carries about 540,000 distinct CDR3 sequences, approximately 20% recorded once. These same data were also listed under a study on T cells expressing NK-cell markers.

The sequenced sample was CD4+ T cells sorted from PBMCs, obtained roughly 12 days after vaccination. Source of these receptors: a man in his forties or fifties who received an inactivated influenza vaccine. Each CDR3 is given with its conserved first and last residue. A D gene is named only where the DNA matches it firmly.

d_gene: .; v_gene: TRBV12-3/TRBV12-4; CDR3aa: CASNYRGGPAEAFF
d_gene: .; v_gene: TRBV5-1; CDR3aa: CASSSKGGRRYEQYF
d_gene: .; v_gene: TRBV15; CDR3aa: CATSRDRGGTGELFF
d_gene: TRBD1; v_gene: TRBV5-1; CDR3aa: CASSLGGTGRSSYEQYF
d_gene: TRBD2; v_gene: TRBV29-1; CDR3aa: CSVELRGGSSYNEQFF
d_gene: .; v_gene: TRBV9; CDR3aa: CASSNLLGHEQFF
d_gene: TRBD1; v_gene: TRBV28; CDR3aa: CAVGDRGPYEQYF
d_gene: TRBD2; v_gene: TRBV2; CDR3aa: CASIPAGPGDAQYF
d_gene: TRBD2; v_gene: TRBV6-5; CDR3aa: CASSYDASGDQETQYF
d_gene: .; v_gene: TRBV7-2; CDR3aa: CASSPSPRVDGYTF
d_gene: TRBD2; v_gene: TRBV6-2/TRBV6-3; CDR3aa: CASSPRRGGRADTQYF
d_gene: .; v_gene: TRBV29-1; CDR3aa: CSVQRGTGNNEQFF
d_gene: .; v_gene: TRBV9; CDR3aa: CASSVGELGYEQYF
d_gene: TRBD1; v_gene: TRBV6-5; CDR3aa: CASSFRLGQGGSYEQYF
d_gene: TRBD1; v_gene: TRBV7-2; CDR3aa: CASSSGTGGSEYF
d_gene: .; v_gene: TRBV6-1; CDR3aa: CASSVRHPTSTDTQYF
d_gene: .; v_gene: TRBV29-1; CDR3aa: CSVEAQYRNSYEQYF
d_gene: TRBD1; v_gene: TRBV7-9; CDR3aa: CASSSPTRDRHTDTQYF
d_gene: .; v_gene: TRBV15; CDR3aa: CATSRDQAYEQYF
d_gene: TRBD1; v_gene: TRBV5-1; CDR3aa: CASRQGETDTQYF
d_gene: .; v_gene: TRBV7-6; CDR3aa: CASSRDLGGLQFF
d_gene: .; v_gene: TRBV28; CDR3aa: CASRIGGYEQYF
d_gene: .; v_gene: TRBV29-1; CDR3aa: CSVGAGSTDTQYF
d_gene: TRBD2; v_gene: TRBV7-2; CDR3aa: CASSPLGSGARTDTQYF
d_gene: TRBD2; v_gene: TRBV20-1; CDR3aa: CSATGLAGPYNEQFF
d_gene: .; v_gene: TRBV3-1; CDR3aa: CASSQVSNEKLFF
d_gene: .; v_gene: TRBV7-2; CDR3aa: CASSLLARGTDTQYF
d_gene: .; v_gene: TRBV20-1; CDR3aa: CSAPLKVEVYGYTF
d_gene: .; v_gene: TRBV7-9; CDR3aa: CASSPLGTFSGNTIYF
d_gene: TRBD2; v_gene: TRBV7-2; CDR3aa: CASSLYREGGEQFF
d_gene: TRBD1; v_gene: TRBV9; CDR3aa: CASSALPGQGAIGTEAFF
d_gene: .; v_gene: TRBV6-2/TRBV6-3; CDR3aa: CASSYSTPSGQGSPLDTQYF
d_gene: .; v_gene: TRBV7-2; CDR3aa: CASSWAFEDTQYF
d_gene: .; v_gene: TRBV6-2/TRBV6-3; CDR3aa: CASTQGSEQFF
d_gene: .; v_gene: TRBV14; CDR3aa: CASSRSSYNEQFF